This TCR beta chain stems from a study of blood T cell repertoires in COVID-19. CDR3 length: 12 amino acids. Germline V gives CDR1 WSHSY, CDR2 SAAADI. The trim removed 7 bases at V and 8 bases at J, leaving 6 bases unmatched. Measured with immunoSEQ multiplex PCR; TCRdb has only the in-frame clones, and not every one. Here the sample spans over 150,000 clones, around 83% being singletons. The source of this sequence is a woman aged 60-75 years with COVID-19, enrolled during active disease. The sample taken for sequencing was peripheral blood. The chain is built from TRBV10-2 and TRBJ1-1; 8 nucleotides agree with TRBD1. CDR3 in DNA: TGCGCCAGCAATTTCGACAGGGGAGAAGCTTTCTTT. Encoded protein: CASNFDRGEAFF.